What follows are 23 T cell receptor beta chains derived from one specimen sequenced in a study of blood T cell repertoires in COVID-19. Clones were read by immunoSEQ multiplex PCR, and TCRdb kept only the in-frame ones, dropping some. The sample has tens of thousands of clones, 80% to 90% seen once. Material: peripheral blood. These receptors were obtained from a woman aged 50 to 60 with acute or convalescent COVID-19.

The chain links TRBV5-1 to TRBJ2-1; 12 positions agree with TRBD2. Germline-derived CDR1 and CDR2 are SGHRS and YFSETQ. V lost 8 bases, J lost 4 bases, and 4 bases stayed unmatched. The CDR3 has 14 amino acids. CDR3 amino acids: CASRTSGEYNEQFF. In nucleotides, the CDR3 is TGCGCCAGTAGGACTAGCGGGGAGTACAATGAGCAGTTCTTC.

This chain uses TRBV2 with TRBJ1-4; TRBD1 might be the D (5 bases). Per the germline V gene, CDR1 is SNHLY and CDR2 is FYNNEI. V shed 6 bases and J shed 4 bases, with 6 bases lying between them. The length of the CDR3 is 12 residues. The CDR3 protein is CASRGVNEKLFF. The CDR3 coding sequence is TGTGCCAGCAGAGGGGTTAATGAAAAACTGTTTTTT.

V usage is TRBV28 and J usage is TRBJ1-4; D not resolved. Looked up from germline, CDR1 is MDHEN and CDR2 is SYDVKM. The CDR3 consists of 12 residues. Deletions cut 7 bases from V and 6 bases from J, with 9 bases between. CDR3 nucleotide sequence: TGTGCCAGCAAGGTGGGAGATGAAAAACTGTTTTTT. It specifies CASKVGDEKLFF.

This chain uses TRBV9 with TRBJ2-1; 7 nucleotides align to TRBD2. Per the germline V gene, CDR1 is SGDLS and CDR2 is YYNGEE. This CDR3 spans 17 amino acids. V was clipped by 4 bases and J by 0 bases; unmatched bases: 10. The CDR3 nucleotides are TGTGCCAGCAGCCCTAGTGGGGGAGGGGCCTCCTACAATGAGCAGTTCTTC. Its protein is CASSPSGGGASYNEQFF.

This chain uses TRBV3-1 (or the pseudogene TRBV3-2) with TRBJ2-2; a possible D gene is TRBD2 (6 bases). V shed 5 bases and J shed 3 bases, with 16 bases lying between them. The CDR3 covers 16 residues. The germline V gene has CDR1 LGHDT and CDR2 YNNKEL (reference sequence). Written as DNA, the CDR3 is TGTGCCAGCAGCATAAGGGCTAGCGTAGACACCGGGGAGCTGTTTTTT. It translates to CASSIRASVDTGELFF.

The chain joins TRBV24-1 to TRBJ2-1; D gene uncertain. The CDR3 runs 13 residues. Trimming removed 7 bases from V and 6 bases from J, with 12 bases in between. CDR1 is KGHDR, CDR2 SFDVKD, per germline. The CDR3 sequence is CATSRGVPNEQFF. The CDR3 nucleotides are TGTGCCACCAGCCGCGGAGTCCCCAATGAGCAGTTCTTC.

The chain joins TRBV15 to TRBJ2-2, with 8 positions matching TRBD2. Trimming removed 11 bases from V and 0 bases from J; junction bases left unmatched: 8. Germline CDR1 LNHNV, CDR2 YYDKDF (reference sequence). CDR3 length: 15 amino acids. The CDR3 loop reads CAVPGSGANTGELFF. The CDR3 coding sequence is TGTGCCGTTCCGGGTAGCGGGGCGAACACCGGGGAGCTGTTTTTT. The variable domain in full, completed from reference TRBV15 and TRBJ2-2, reads DAMVIQNPRYQVTQFGKPVTLSCSQTLNHNVMYWYQQKSSQAPKLLFHYYDKDFNNEADTPDNFQSRRPNTSFCFLDIRSPGLGDTAMYLCAVPGSGANTGELFFGEGSRLTVL.

The J gene is TRBJ1-5, the V gene TRBV24-1; 8 positions match TRBD1. The CDR3 has 12 amino acids. The V segment lost 7 bases and the J segment 7 bases; nucleotides outside the gene matches: 2. CDR1 and CDR2 from the germline V gene are KGHDR and SFDVKD. The CDR3 loop is CATSRGQQPQHF. DNA of the CDR3: TGTGCCACCAGCAGGGGGCAACAGCCCCAGCATTTT.

J is TRBJ1-1 and V is TRBV15; TRBD1 is a possible D gene (6 bases). The CDR3 consists of 14 residues. The V and J ends lost 5 bases and 4 bases respectively, with 14 bases between them. The germline V gene has CDR1 LNHNV and CDR2 YYDKDF (reference sequence). Here the CDR3 DNA reads TGTGCCACCAGCTCCCAGCGGGGGGCCACTGAAGCTTTCTTT. This gives the protein CATSSQRGATEAFF.

This sequence joins TRBV12-5 and TRBJ1-6; TRBD1 matches 7 bases. Germline CDR1 reads LGHNT; CDR2 reads FRNRAP. The CDR3 sequence is 16 residues long. The trim removed 3 bases at V and 9 bases at J, leaving 11 bases unmatched. The CDR3 protein is CASGFKGGPTASPLHF. The DNA for the CDR3 is TGTGCTAGTGGTTTTAAAGGGGGCCCTACCGCTTCACCCCTCCACTTT.

The V call is TRBV24-1, the J call TRBJ2-1, with D perhaps matching TRBD2 (6 bases). V dropped 4 bases and J dropped 8 bases, with 20 bases sitting between them. The CDR3 consists of 16 residues. CDR1 KGHDR and CDR2 SFDVKD come from the germline V gene. This chain's CDR3 is CATSDPGPGGIYEQFF. The CDR3 coding sequence is TGTGCCACCAGTGACCCGGGCCCCGGCGGGATCTATGAGCAGTTCTTC.

The gene calls are TRBV6-4 and TRBJ1-4, with D tentatively TRBD1 (6 bases). The germline gives CDR1 MRHNA, CDR2 SNTAGT. Trimming took off 5 bases at V and 7 bases at J, with 17 bases between the two ends. The CDR3 is 15 residues long. The CDR3 coding sequence is TGTGCCAGCAGTCCGGGGGGCGCTCAGAGTGAAAAACTGTTTTTT. It translates to CASSPGGAQSEKLFF.

This chain links TRBV6-1 with TRBJ1-2, with 7 bases aligning to TRBD1. With V trimmed by 0 bases and J by 0 bases, 4 bases remained unmatched. Germline values: CDR1 MNHNS, CDR2 SASEGT. CDR3 size: 16 residues. CDR3 in amino acids: CASSEAVTGPNYGYTF. CDR3 bases: TGTGCCAGCAGTGAAGCCGTGACAGGGCCTAACTATGGCTACACCTTC.

The chain is built from TRBV9 and TRBJ2-3; D is unclear. This CDR3 comprises 12 residues. Germline values: CDR1 SGDLS, CDR2 YYNGEE. Trimming took 7 bases from V and 1 from J, leaving 7 bases between them. The CDR3 region has the DNA TGTGCCAGCGGCGGCGGCACAGATACGCAGTATTTT. It specifies CASGGGTDTQYF. The full variable domain, with the rest looked up from reference TRBV9 and TRBJ2-3, is DSGVTQTPKHLITATGQRVTLRCSPRSGDLSVYWYQQSLDQGLQFLIQYYNGEERAKGNILERFSAQQFPDLHSELNLSSLELGDSALYFCASGGGTDTQYFGPGTRLTVL.

The gene calls are TRBV5-1 and TRBJ1-1; a possible D gene is TRBD1 (6 bases). The CDR3 is 15 amino acids. V lost 4 bases, J lost 0 bases, and 13 bases lay in between. Germline CDR1 is SGHRS and CDR2 is YFSETQ. The CDR3 spells CASSMGASMNTEAFF. CDR3 sequence (DNA): TGCGCCAGCAGCATGGGGGCCAGTATGAACACTGAAGCTTTCTTT. Using reference TRBV5-1 and TRBJ1-1 for the parts outside the CDR3, the full variable domain is KAGVTQTPRYLIKTRGQQVTLSCSPISGHRSVSWYQQTPGQGLQFLFEYFSETQRNKGNFPGRFSGRQFSNSRSEMNVSTLELGDSALYLCASSMGASMNTEAFFGQGTRLTVV.

This clone was detected once. The chain uses TRBV6-5 and TRBJ2-7, with D uncertain. The germline CDR1 and CDR2 sequences are MNHEY and SVGAGI. V lost 6 bases and J lost 0, with 6 bases in between. The CDR3 sequence is 12 residues long. CDR3 sequence (DNA): TGTGCCAGCAGGTCAGTCTCCTACGAGCAGTACTTC. Translating it yields CASRSVSYEQYF.

The gene calls are TRBV7-9 and TRBJ2-3, with D tentatively TRBD1 (6 bases). This CDR3 has 14 amino acids. Germline values: CDR1 SEHNR, CDR2 FQNEAQ (reference sequence). V lost 5 bases, J lost 0 bases, and 9 bases lay in between. The CDR3 sequence is CASSPQGSTDTQYF. As DNA, the CDR3 is TGTGCCAGCAGCCCACAGGGCAGCACAGATACGCAGTATTTT.

This clone has only a few counts. This chain connects TRBV2 to TRBJ1-6; no firm D call. Germline V gene lookup returns CDR1 SNHLY and CDR2 FYNNEI. The CDR3 is 16 amino acids. Trimming took 5 bases from V and 9 from J, leaving 20 bases between them. DNA of the CDR3: TGTGCCAGCAGTCGTAGGTGGACCCCCGAGGGTTCACCCCTCCACTTT. It specifies CASSRRWTPEGSPLHF.

The rearrangement joins TRBV30 to TRBJ1-4; D gene uncertain. The CDR3 loop spans 14 amino acids. Germline V gene data show CDR1 as GTSNPN and CDR2 as SVGIG (reference sequence). With 3 bases removed from V and 1 base from J, the gap between germline ends came to 9 bases. CDR3 sequence (DNA): TGTGCCTGGAGGTCCACGAGAACTAATGAAAAACTGTTTTTT. Translation gives CAWRSTRTNEKLFF.

Only one count was recorded for this clone. The chain employs TRBV2 and TRBJ2-7, with TRBD1 matching 10 bases. Germline V gene sequence: CDR1 SNHLY, CDR2 FYNNEI. The CDR3 has 13 amino acids. Unmatched junction bases numbered 9, after V lost 10 bases and J lost 6 bases. The CDR3 loop reads CATVGTGVSEQYF. CDR3 in DNA: TGTGCCACAGTGGGGACAGGGGTCTCCGAGCAGTACTTC.

The chain uses TRBV6-5 and TRBJ1-4, with D maybe TRBD1 (6 bases). This CDR3 is 13 amino acids long. With 7 bases removed from V and 5 bases from J, the gap between germline ends came to 11 bases. The germline gives CDR1 MNHEY, CDR2 SVGAGI. The CDR3 loop reads CASTRTVNEKLFF. Written as DNA, the CDR3 is TGTGCCAGCACCCGGACAGTCAATGAAAAACTGTTTTTT.

The chain recombines TRBV2 with TRBJ1-6, with D tentatively TRBD1 (6 bases). This CDR3 has 14 residues. Trimming cost V 10 bases and J 3 bases, with 13 bases left between them. Germline V gene data show CDR1 as SNHLY and CDR2 as FYNNEI. CDR3 nucleotide sequence: TGTGCCACTTGCCGGGACAACTATAATTCACCCCTCCACTTT. It codes for CATCRDNYNSPLHF.

The V call is TRBV19, the J call TRBJ1-3; D is ambiguous. V was clipped by 5 bases and J by 0 bases, with 11 bases between them. CDR3 size: 15 residues. Per germline, CDR1 LNHDA and CDR2 SQIVND (reference sequence). This CDR3 is CASSGRDSSGNTIYF. CDR3 DNA: TGTGCCAGTAGTGGGCGGGATTCCTCTGGAAACACCATATATTTT.